Each of the 28 T cell receptor beta chains below was sequenced from the same sample in a study of human T cells and chemical hapten exposure (dated by TCRdb to the early 2020s). Explained via the paper, the time point label denotes: healthy volunteer bleed at 6 weeks. Total RNA was extracted from unfractionated whole blood that had been collected in Tempus Blood RNA tubes. Libraries were built with RACE. This sample was sequenced with a NextSeq 500. TCRdb itself trimmed the public reads at Q25 with fastp, ran MiXCR and retained productive beta chains. Merged by CDR3 protein, the rows form single entries marked with the most common genes and DNA. This sample holds about 82,000 distinct CDR3 sequences; about 8.6% were observed only once. The top ten hold over 1.5% of the sample. The sample comprised whole blood. All receptors derive from a male donor in good health. Some clones in this sample may be carry-over from other donors' samples.

The chain uses TRBV7-9 and TRBJ1-4; TRBD1 matches 8 bases. The germline V gene encodes CDR1 SEHNR and CDR2 FQNEAQ (reference sequence). The CDR3 spans 16 residues. The junction had 5 bases not matched to a gene; V was cut back by 1 base and J by 4 bases. The DNA for the CDR3 is TGTGCCAGCAGCTTAGAAAGGACAGGGAATAATGAAAAACTGTTTTTT. Translating it yields CASSLERTGNNEKLFF.

This clonotype appeared a few times. The chain links TRBV29-1 to TRBJ1-1; D is undetermined. This CDR3 spans 12 amino acids. The germline CDR1 and CDR2 sequences are SQVTM and ANQGSEA. V lost 5 bases and J lost 0, with 7 bases in between. CDR3 protein: CSVWGLNTEAFF. CDR3 DNA sequence: TGCAGCGTTTGGGGTTTGAACACTGAAGCTTTCTTT. The full variable domain, with the rest looked up from reference TRBV29-1 and TRBJ1-1, is SAVISQKPSRDICQRGTSLTIQCQVDSQVTMMFWYRQQPGQSLTLIATANQGSEATYESGFVIDKFPISRPNLTFSTLTVSNMSPEDSSIYLCSVWGLNTEAFFGQGTRLTVV.

The chain carries TRBV20-1 and TRBJ1-1, with 9 nucleotides matching TRBD1. CDR1 is DFQATT, CDR2 SNEGSKA, per germline (reference sequence). Trimming removed 5 bases from V and 5 bases from J; junction bases left unmatched: 9. The CDR3 is 14 amino acids. CDR3 sequence reads: CSAVSDRGWTEAFF. CDR3 sequence (DNA): TGCAGTGCTGTTTCAGACAGGGGGTGGACTGAAGCTTTCTTT.

This clonotype turned up a few times. The chain couples TRBV10-3 to TRBJ2-3; 7 bases are a match to TRBD1. Germline CDR1 reads ENHRY; CDR2 reads SYGVKD. The V and J ends lost 7 bases and 2 bases, in that order; junction bases with no gene match: 6. The CDR3 has 14 residues. The CDR3 protein is CAIMDRRLTDTQYF. The CDR3 DNA sequence: TGTGCCATCATGGACAGGAGACTCACAGATACGCAGTATTTT.

This clonotype was observed at least ten times. The CDR3 protein is CSASLYSYNEQFF. CDR3 nucleotides: TGCAGTGCTAGTCTATACTCCTACAATGAGCAGTTCTTC. The gene calls are TRBV20-1 and TRBJ2-1; D not certain. V lost 3 bases and J 0 bases, leaving 6 bases between the germline ends. The CDR3 extends over 13 amino acids. Germline CDR1 and CDR2: DFQATT and SNEGSKA (reference sequence).

This clonotype was counted a few times. V usage is TRBV7-9 and J usage is TRBJ2-7, with D tentatively TRBD1 (5 bases). V shed 6 bases and J shed 1 base, with 16 bases lying between them. This CDR3 is built from 15 residues. The germline CDR1 and CDR2 sequences are SEHNR and FQNEAQ (reference sequence). The CDR3 nucleotides read TGTGCCAGCAGTCCTAAGCAGGGTTCTTCCTACGAGCAGTACTTC. Its translation is CASSPKQGSSYEQYF.

This clonotype was detected ten times or more. The chain uses TRBV5-4 and TRBJ1-1, with 9 bases aligning to TRBD1. Germline-derived CDR1 and CDR2 are SGHNT and YYREEE (reference sequence). V shed 3 bases and J 1 base; nucleotides not matched to a gene: 4. This CDR3 has 15 amino acids. CDR3 sequence (DNA): TGTGCCAGCAGCTGGGGGGACAGGGAGAACACTGAAGCTTTCTTT. It is translated as CASSWGDRENTEAFF.

This clonotype was picked up a small number of times. V gene TRBV4-1 combines with J gene TRBJ2-7; D is possibly TRBD2 (6 bases). The V gene lost 2 bases and the J gene lost 1 base, with 21 bases spanning the gap. CDR1 is MGHRA and CDR2 is YSYEKL in the germline V gene. CDR3 length: 18 residues. CDR3 sequence (DNA): TGCGCCAGCAGCCAACCGGATAACCTGGCGGGAAGATCCTACGAGCAGTACTTC. This encodes CASSQPDNLAGRSYEQYF.

V is TRBV6-6 and J is TRBJ2-1; D unclear. The germline V gene has CDR1 MNHNY and CDR2 SVGAGI (reference sequence). V was cut by 2 bases and J by 4 bases, with 6 bases left in between. This CDR3 is built from 13 residues. The chain's CDR3 is CASSYADYNEQFF. In DNA, the CDR3 is TGTGCCAGCAGTTACGCAGATTACAATGAGCAGTTCTTC.

This clonotype was recorded many times. The chain carries TRBV7-2 and TRBJ2-3; 14 bases are shared with TRBD2. The CDR3 extends over 15 amino acids. Losses at the gene ends were 3 bases for V and 4 bases for J; bases not matched to a gene: 0. CDR1 SGHTA and CDR2 FQGNSA come from the germline V gene. In DNA form, the CDR3 reads TGTGCCAGCAGCTTGGGACTAGCGGGAGCAGATACGCAGTATTTT. It yields the protein CASSLGLAGADTQYF.

This clonotype came up a few times. CDR3 DNA sequence: TGCAGTGCTAGAGCAGGGGATGAAAAACTGTTTTTT. Its translation is CSARAGDEKLFF. This chain joins TRBV20-1 and TRBJ1-4, with a weak D call TRBD1 (6 bases). The CDR3 contains 12 residues. Germline lookup yields CDR1 DFQATT and CDR2 SNEGSKA (reference sequence). The V end was cut by 1 base, the J end by 6 bases, with 6 bases between.

This clonotype was counted at least ten times. The V call is TRBV10-3, the J call TRBJ1-2; D is possibly TRBD1 (6 bases). CDR1 ENHRY and CDR2 SYGVKD come from the germline V gene. The CDR3 extends over 15 amino acids. Between the trimmed V and J ends, which lost 5 bases and 7 bases, there was a span of 20 bases. The CDR3 is CAISPGDTGRSGYTF. Written as DNA, the CDR3 is TGTGCCATCAGTCCCGGGGACACTGGCAGGTCTGGCTACACCTTC.

This clonotype was seen more than once but under ten times. The chain joins TRBV10-3 to TRBJ2-3, with 8 bases aligning to TRBD2. The V and J ends lost 4 bases and 0 bases, in that order; junction bases with no gene match: 3. The CDR3 totals 15 residues. Germline-derived CDR1 and CDR2 are ENHRY and SYGVKD. CDR3 region: CAISGASGSTDTQYF. The CDR3 DNA follows: TGTGCCATCAGTGGAGCTAGCGGGAGCACAGATACGCAGTATTTT.

This clonotype was seen a few times. The chain is built from TRBV7-2 and TRBJ2-2, with D perhaps matching TRBD1 or TRBD2 (5 bases each). CDR1 and CDR2 from the germline V gene are SGHTA and FQGNSA. Trimming stripped 3 bases from V and 3 bases from J, with 11 bases between. The CDR3 is made up of 15 amino acids. The CDR3 region has the DNA TGTGCCAGCAGCTTTGAGGGGCTTCACACCGGGGAGCTGTTTTTT. Its translation: CASSFEGLHTGELFF. Full variable domain (missing parts from reference TRBV7-2 and TRBJ2-2): GAGVSQSPSNKVTEKGKDVELRCDPISGHTALYWYRQSLGQGLEFLIYFQGNSAPDKSGLPSDRFSAERTGGSVSTLTIQRTQQEDSAVYLCASSFEGLHTGELFFGEGSRLTVL.

This chain connects TRBV6-1 to TRBJ2-1, with 9 bases lining up with TRBD1. This CDR3 contains 15 residues. The V and J ends lost 10 bases and 7 bases, in that order; junction bases with no gene match: 14. Germline values: CDR1 MNHNS, CDR2 SASEGT. In DNA form, the CDR3 reads TGTGCCACCCTGATTCCACAGGGGGCGAGTAATGAGCAGTTCTTC. This sequence encodes CATLIPQGASNEQFF.

This clonotype was seen ten or more times. V usage is TRBV20-1 and J usage is TRBJ1-6, with 9 bases that match TRBD1. The CDR3 covers 14 residues. V lost 6 bases to trimming and J lost 8 bases; unmatched junction nucleotides: 8. In germline, CDR1 is DFQATT, CDR2 SNEGSKA (reference sequence). CDR3 sequence reads: CSADPGQGDSPLHF. In nucleotides, the CDR3 is TGCAGTGCGGATCCGGGACAGGGAGATTCACCCCTCCACTTT.

This clonotype was detected only once. The chain uses TRBV10-3 and TRBJ2-3, with 9 bases matching TRBD1. J gave up 6 bases and V 10 bases, and 14 bases lay outside the gene matches. This CDR3 comprises 15 residues. CDR1 ENHRY and CDR2 SYGVKD come from the germline V gene. The CDR3 spells CATLTSDRGEDTQYF. The CDR3 DNA follows: TGTGCCACCCTGACCTCGGACAGGGGAGAGGATACGCAGTATTTT.

V gene TRBV27 combines with J gene TRBJ2-7; D possibly corresponds to TRBD1 (6 bases). V lost 4 bases and J 0 bases, leaving 16 bases between the germline ends. Germline V gene sequence: CDR1 MNHEY, CDR2 SMNVEV (reference sequence). The CDR3 sequence is 16 residues long. CDR3 residues: CASSSYRALGSYEQYF. CDR3 in DNA: TGTGCCAGCAGTTCGTACAGGGCCCTGGGCTCCTACGAGCAGTACTTC.

This clonotype was seen a few times. The CDR3 DNA reads TGTGCCAGCAGCCCGACGGGACAGAGCTCCTATAATTCACCCCTCCACTTT. Its translation is CASSPTGQSSYNSPLHF. The chain is built from TRBV7-8 and TRBJ1-6; 7 nucleotides match TRBD1. Germline-derived CDR1 and CDR2 are SGHVS and FQNEAQ. The trim removed 5 bases at V and 0 bases at J, leaving 7 bases unmatched. CDR3 length: 17 residues.

This clonotype was recorded a few times. V is TRBV29-1 and J is TRBJ1-1; no definite D call. The CDR3 spans 13 residues. Germline V lookup: CDR1 SQVTM, CDR2 ANQGSEA. V was shortened by 7 bases and J by 6 bases, with 18 bases between the two germline ends. The CDR3 protein is CSGRDVGFAEAFF. CDR3 in DNA: TGCAGCGGCAGAGACGTCGGTTTCGCTGAAGCTTTCTTT.

This clonotype appeared a few times. The chain employs TRBV27 and TRBJ2-4; D could derive from TRBD1 or TRBD2 (5 bases each). The CDR3 is made up of 16 amino acids. Trimming pared 5 bases from V and 1 base from J, leaving 15 bases between. CDR1 and CDR2 from the germline V gene are MNHEY and SMNVEV (reference sequence). The CDR3 nucleotides are TGTGCCAGCAGTGCTCCACTAGGGGCGGCCAAAAACATTCAGTACTTC. It is translated as CASSAPLGAAKNIQYF.

The chain combines TRBV19 with TRBJ2-1; 7 nucleotides agree with TRBD2. The germline V gene has CDR1 LNHDA and CDR2 SQIVND (reference sequence). The CDR3 length is 13 residues. V lost 4 bases and J lost 9; bases outside the gene matches: 6. CDR3 in amino acids: CASSTTPGGEQFF. CDR3 sequence (DNA): TGTGCCAGTAGTACAACCCCGGGGGGTGAGCAGTTCTTC. Supplemented by reference TRBV19 and TRBJ2-1, the full variable domain reads DGGITQSPKYLFRKEGQNVTLSCEQNLNHDAMYWYRQDPGQGLRLIYYSQIVNDFQKGDIAEGYSVSREKKESFPLTVTSAQKNPTAFYLCASSTTPGGEQFFGPGTRLTVL.

This clonotype was detected only a few times. The genes are TRBV12-3 or TRBV12-4 and TRBJ1-4; D uncertain. The CDR3 runs to 13 residues. The germline V and J ends were trimmed by 3 bases and 4 bases, with 6 bases remaining between them. CDR3 in DNA: TGTGCCAGCAGTTTGGAGGGTAATGAAAAACTGTTTTTT. Residues: CASSLEGNEKLFF.

This clonotype was counted between two and nine times. The genes are TRBV24-1 and TRBJ2-3; no firm D call. Trimming stripped 6 bases from V and 6 bases from J, with 6 bases between. The CDR3 has 11 amino acids. Germline V lookup: CDR1 KGHDR, CDR2 SFDVKD. The CDR3: CATSYYDTQYF. The CDR3, as DNA: TGTGCCACCAGTTATTACGATACGCAGTATTTT.

This clonotype was counted a few times. The chain employs TRBV10-3 and TRBJ2-3; 10 bases match TRBD2. Germline values: CDR1 ENHRY, CDR2 SYGVKD. The CDR3 sequence is 13 residues long. V was pared by 10 bases and J by 1 base, with 2 bases of the junction left unmatched. This CDR3 reads CASTSGGTDTQYF. The CDR3 DNA reads TGTGCCAGTACTAGCGGGGGCACAGATACGCAGTATTTT.

This clonotype occurred a few times. The V gene is TRBV5-1, the J gene TRBJ2-3; a weak D match, TRBD2 (5 bases). Trimming cost V 3 bases and J 6 bases, with 23 bases left between them. This CDR3 has 17 amino acids. The V gene's germline CDR1 is SGHRS and CDR2 YFSETQ. The CDR3: CASSSWPRGSAPDTQYF. The CDR3, as DNA: TGCGCCAGCAGCTCGTGGCCGAGAGGGTCCGCCCCGGATACGCAGTATTTT. The full variable domain, with the rest looked up from reference TRBV5-1 and TRBJ2-3, is KAGVTQTPRYLIKTRGQQVTLSCSPISGHRSVSWYQQTPGQGLQFLFEYFSETQRNKGNFPGRFSGRQFSNSRSEMNVSTLELGDSALYLCASSSWPRGSAPDTQYFGPGTRLTVL.

This clonotype occurred a few times. The V call is TRBV4-2, the J call TRBJ1-4; D is unresolved. The V end lost 1 base, the J end lost 6 bases, and 9 bases lay between the germline ends. The CDR3 loop spans 14 amino acids. Germline-derived CDR1 and CDR2 are LGHNA and YNFKEQ. CDR3 sequence: CASSQGAPDEKLFF. CDR3 coding DNA: TGTGCCAGCAGCCAAGGGGCCCCGGATGAAAAACTGTTTTTT.

The chain joins TRBV6-5 to TRBJ2-3; 9 bases map to TRBD2. CDR1 is MNHEY, CDR2 SVGAGI, per germline. The CDR3 has 15 amino acids. The V gene end was trimmed by 6 bases and the J gene end by 3 bases; junction bases not matched to a gene: 7. The CDR3 here is CASSKPTSGTDTQYF. As DNA, the CDR3 is TGTGCCAGCAGCAAACCGACTAGCGGAACAGATACGCAGTATTTT.